Presented here are 23 T cell receptor beta chains from one specimen sequenced in a study of cytomegalovirus exposure and HLA in healthy donors. The primer mix had 60 Vbeta and 13 Jbeta primers. Some clones are missing from TCRdb's copy, which holds only in-frame ones; the method was immunoSEQ multiplex PCR. The data hold about 69,000 clones, with 75% to 80% observed a single time. What was sequenced was PBMCs. All receptors come from a man between 18 and 29 years old in good health and CMV-seronegative.

The V and J genes are TRBV5-1 and TRBJ1-1; no clear D. The germline V and J ends were trimmed by 0 bases and 6 bases, with 12 bases remaining between them. The CDR3 contains 14 residues. Looked up from germline, CDR1 is SGHRS and CDR2 is YFSETQ. The CDR3 DNA reads as TGCGCCAGCAGCTTGGTTGAGGATAATGCTGAAGCTTTCTTT. Encoded protein: CASSLVEDNAEAFF. Looking up the rest from reference TRBV5-1 and TRBJ1-1 gives the full variable domain: KAGVTQTPRYLIKTRGQQVTLSCSPISGHRSVSWYQQTPGQGLQFLFEYFSETQRNKGNFPGRFSGRQFSNSRSEMNVSTLELGDSALYLCASSLVEDNAEAFFGQGTRLTVV.

The chain carries TRBV7-9 and TRBJ2-4; tentative D call: TRBD1 (6 bases). V was trimmed by 3 bases and J by 8 bases, leaving 14 bases between them. The CDR3 extends over 14 amino acids. Germline V lookup: CDR1 SEHNR, CDR2 FQNEAQ (reference sequence). This CDR3 reads CASSFSQGRDIQYF. CDR3 in DNA: TGTGCCAGCAGCTTCTCACAGGGTAGAGACATTCAGTACTTC.

The chain has TRBV19 and TRBJ2-1, with 7 bases aligning to TRBD1. The length of the CDR3 is 15 residues. Germline CDR1 reads LNHDA; CDR2 reads SQIVND (reference sequence). The V and J ends lost 2 bases and 1 base, in that order; junction bases with no gene match: 2. The CDR3 loop reads CASSIRTGSYNEQFF. In DNA form, the CDR3 reads TGTGCCAGTAGTATACGGACAGGATCCTACAATGAGCAGTTCTTC. Using reference TRBV19 and TRBJ2-1 for the parts outside the CDR3, the full variable domain is DGGITQSPKYLFRKEGQNVTLSCEQNLNHDAMYWYRQDPGQGLRLIYYSQIVNDFQKGDIAEGYSVSREKKESFPLTVTSAQKNPTAFYLCASSIRTGSYNEQFFGPGTRLTVL.

This chain uses TRBV7-9 with TRBJ1-1; tentative D call: TRBD1 (6 bases). Germline lookup yields CDR1 SEHNR and CDR2 FQNEAQ (reference sequence). V dropped 1 base and J dropped 4 bases, with 19 bases sitting between them. This CDR3 is 17 amino acids long. CDR3 bases: TGTGCCAGCAGCTTAGAGGGCGGCAGGGGAGTCGGCACTGAAGCTTTCTTT. Amino acids: CASSLEGGRGVGTEAFF.

J is TRBJ2-7 and V is TRBV7-9, with TRBD1 as a possible D gene (5 bases). This CDR3 comprises 12 residues. Germline V gene lookup returns CDR1 SEHNR and CDR2 FQNEAQ (reference sequence). V lost 5 bases to trimming and J lost 4 bases, with 9 bases between them. CDR3 sequence: CASSLTGYEQYF. The CDR3 DNA reads as TGTGCCAGCAGCCTCACAGGATACGAGCAGTACTTC.

J is TRBJ2-2 and V is TRBV9, with TRBD1 matching 7 bases. CDR3 size: 17 residues. Germline V gene lookup returns CDR1 SGDLS and CDR2 YYNGEE. V shed 3 bases, J shed 3 bases, and the junction held 11 bases outside the gene matches. The CDR3: CASSDPRTGRHTGELFF. The CDR3 DNA reads TGTGCCAGCAGCGACCCTCGGACAGGAAGGCACACCGGGGAGCTGTTTTTT.

The chain links TRBV28 to TRBJ2-4; a weak D match, TRBD1 (6 bases). The CDR3 sequence is 16 residues long. Deletions cut 5 bases from V and 1 base from J, with 15 bases between. Germline CDR1 MDHEN, CDR2 SYDVKM. CDR3 nucleotide sequence: TGTGCCAGCAGTCCCCGGGACAACCGTGCCAAAAACATTCAGTACTTC. Residues: CASSPRDNRAKNIQYF.

The chain uses TRBV2 and TRBJ1-1, with 8 bases lining up with TRBD1. The germline V gene has CDR1 SNHLY and CDR2 FYNNEI. V gave up 7 bases and J gave up 3 bases; unmatched junction bases: 10. The CDR3 is 15 residues long. The CDR3 reads CASTGSGGADTEAFF. The CDR3 DNA is TGTGCCAGCACAGGGTCAGGGGGCGCGGACACTGAAGCTTTCTTT.

This chain uses TRBV7-9 with TRBJ2-2; 7 bases fit TRBD2. The V gene's germline CDR1 is SEHNR and CDR2 FQNEAQ (reference sequence). The CDR3 runs to 14 residues. Trimming took 1 base from V and 6 from J; bases not matched to a gene: 2. This CDR3 reads CASSLGGGSGELFF. In nucleotides, the CDR3 is TGTGCCAGCAGCTTAGGCGGGGGTTCCGGGGAGCTGTTTTTT.

This clone has only a few counts. The V and J genes are TRBV5-1 and TRBJ1-1; 10 bases are a match to TRBD1. The CDR3 consists of 14 residues. V dropped 4 bases and J dropped 5; count of bases not matched to a gene: 5. Germline-derived CDR1 and CDR2 are SGHRS and YFSETQ. The CDR3 bases are TGCGCCAGCAGCCCCGGACAGGGGGAAACTGAAGCTTTCTTT. Amino acids: CASSPGQGETEAFF.

The V call is TRBV6-1, the J call TRBJ2-1; TRBD2 aligns across 7 bases. Unmatched junction bases numbered 8, after V lost 2 bases and J lost 7 bases. Per germline, CDR1 MNHNS and CDR2 SASEGT. The CDR3 covers 15 residues. CDR3 coding DNA: TGTGCCAGCAGTGAATCGGGGGAGGGGCCGAATGAGCAGTTCTTC. Protein: CASSESGEGPNEQFF.

This clone was counted a single time. The rearrangement joins TRBV6-4 to TRBJ2-3; 8 nucleotides match TRBD1. The CDR3 has 14 amino acids. Germline trimming cut 4 bases from V and 5 bases from J; bases unmatched to any gene: 5. CDR1 MRHNA and CDR2 SNTAGT come from the germline V gene. CDR3 nucleotide sequence: TGTGCCAGCAGTGGGACAGGGTCTATAGATACGCAGTATTTT. It is translated as CASSGTGSIDTQYF.

The chain has TRBV5-4 and TRBJ1-1; possible D gene TRBD1, 5 bases. The CDR3 loop spans 16 amino acids. V gave up 4 bases and J gave up 4 bases, with 20 bases separating them. Germline V gives CDR1 SGHNT, CDR2 YYREEE (reference sequence). The DNA for the CDR3 is TGTGCCAGCAGCCGAGACGGGGGTCGAAGGATCACTGAAGCTTTCTTT. Its protein product is CASSRDGGRRITEAFF.

The genes are TRBV19 and TRBJ2-5; D is perhaps TRBD2 (6 bases). In germline, CDR1 is LNHDA, CDR2 SQIVND (reference sequence). The CDR3 consists of 16 residues. Trimming shortened V by 0 bases and J by 2 bases, and 13 bases separated the two germline ends. In DNA form, the CDR3 reads TGTGCCAGTAGTATAGATTATACAGGAGGGCAAGAGACCCAGTACTTC. Translating it yields CASSIDYTGGQETQYF.

The rearrangement uses TRBV10-3 and TRBJ2-7, with D possibly being TRBD1 (5 bases). The ends were cut back, 6 bases at V and 5 bases at J, with 8 bases in the middle. The CDR3 is 11 residues long. Germline V lookup: CDR1 ENHRY, CDR2 SYGVKD. DNA of the CDR3: TGTGCCATCAGCGGACACGACGAGCAGTACTTC. Translating it yields CAISGHDEQYF.

The CDR3 protein is CASSLPGQGLYEQYF. CDR3 DNA: TGCGCCAGCAGCTTGCCGGGACAGGGACTCTACGAGCAGTACTTC. The chain combines TRBV5-1 with TRBJ2-7; 9 bases map to TRBD1. The V gene's germline CDR1 is SGHRS and CDR2 YFSETQ. The J segment lost 3 bases and the V segment lost 1 base, leaving 5 bases of the junction unmatched. The CDR3 extends over 15 amino acids.

The chain joins TRBV30 to TRBJ2-1; 9 bases line up with TRBD2. Germline-derived CDR1 and CDR2 are GTSNPN and SVGIG (reference sequence). J gave up 8 bases and V 4 bases, and 6 bases lay outside the gene matches. The length of the CDR3 is 13 residues. The DNA of the CDR3 is TGTGCCTGGACAGTACTAGCGGGCGATGAGCAGTTCTTC. Translating gives CAWTVLAGDEQFF.

V gene TRBV25-1 combines with J gene TRBJ2-7, with TRBD2 identical over 7 bases. CDR3 length equals 15 residues. J lost 3 bases, V lost 3 bases, and 8 bases had no gene match. Germline CDR1 is MGHDK and CDR2 is SYGVNS. CDR3 bases: TGTGCCAGCAGTGACCCGAGTCTAGCGGTCTACGAGCAGTACTTC. It encodes CASSDPSLAVYEQYF.

There are a few counts of this clone. The rearrangement links TRBV5-1 to TRBJ2-3; TRBD2 matches at 7 bases. With V trimmed by 4 bases and J by 3 bases, 5 bases remained unmatched. The CDR3 loop spans 14 amino acids. CDR1 and CDR2 from the germline V gene are SGHRS and YFSETQ. The CDR3 nucleotides read TGCGCCAGCAGCCGCGGACTAGGAACAGATACGCAGTATTTT. This codes for CASSRGLGTDTQYF. Based on the CDR3 plus reference TRBV5-1 and TRBJ2-3, the full variable domain is KAGVTQTPRYLIKTRGQQVTLSCSPISGHRSVSWYQQTPGQGLQFLFEYFSETQRNKGNFPGRFSGRQFSNSRSEMNVSTLELGDSALYLCASSRGLGTDTQYFGPGTRLTVL.

The chain employs TRBV6-4 and TRBJ1-2; no definite D call. Germline V gene sequence: CDR1 MRHNA, CDR2 SNTAGT. The CDR3 has 15 residues. Trimming took 4 bases from V and 2 from J, leaving 14 bases between them. The CDR3 nucleotides are TGTGCCAGCAGTGCTTCTCCAGGTTCCAACTATGGCTACACCTTC. This translates into CASSASPGSNYGYTF.

The chain couples TRBV5-6 to TRBJ2-3; 10 bases agree with TRBD2. Germline assignment: CDR1 SGHDT and CDR2 YYEEEE. The CDR3 is 16 amino acids. J gave up 1 base and V 1 base, and 3 bases lay outside the gene matches. The CDR3 sequence: CASSLLSGGGTDTQYF. The CDR3 DNA reads TGTGCCAGCAGCTTGTTGAGCGGGGGGGGCACAGATACGCAGTATTTT.

This sequence joins TRBV2 and TRBJ2-1; 8 nucleotides match TRBD2. The CDR3 contains 14 residues. CDR1 and CDR2 (germline): SNHLY, FYNNEI. V shed 4 bases and J 5 bases; nucleotides not matched to a gene: 4. The CDR3 reads CASSVTRGDNEQFF. DNA of the CDR3: TGTGCCAGCAGTGTGACGCGGGGGGACAATGAGCAGTTCTTC. Combining the CDR3 with reference TRBV2 and TRBJ2-1 gives the whole variable domain EPEVTQTPSHQVTQMGQEVILRCVPISNHLYFYWYRQILGQKVEFLVSFYNNEISEKSEIFDDQFSVERPDGSNFTLKIRSTKLEDSAMYFCASSVTRGDNEQFFGPGTRLTVL.

This clone came up a few times. The rearrangement links TRBV7-9 to TRBJ2-3; D remains ambiguous. The CDR3 extends over 14 amino acids. The V end was cut by 7 bases, the J end by 12 bases, with 23 bases between. Germline V gene lookup returns CDR1 SEHNR and CDR2 FQNEAQ (reference sequence). CDR3 DNA: TGTGCCAGCACCCCTGATGAGAAAATAAGCTTCCAGTATTTT. Its protein product is CASTPDEKISFQYF.